Listed below are T cell receptor beta chains from one sample, sequenced in a study of T cells in Graves' hyperthyroidism and ophthalmopathy. TCRdb reprocessed the multiplex PCR reads via MiXCR and lists one record per CDR3 protein. The profile covers 480,000 or so distinct CDR3 sequences, with over 45% appearing a single time and about two fifths taken by the ten largest. Sequencing was carried out using peripheral blood or thyroid tissue (not recorded which). The receptors originated from an adult woman with Graves' disease, either hyperthyroidism or ophthalmopathy (not recorded which). Both conserved end residues are part of each CDR3. A D gene is named only where the DNA matches it firmly. Size tells how often a clone was seen (once, few, many) or the class of an expanded clone, and some rows leave it out.

few	TRBJ1-1	-	TRBV10-3	CAIRTIRGQLEAFF	TGTGCCATCAGAACCATAAGAGGACAGCTTGAAGCTTTCTTT
few	TRBJ1-5	-	TRBV2	CASSEGTDRSQPQHF	TGTGCCAGCAGTGAAGGGACTGACAGGAGTCAGCCCCAGCATTTT
many	TRBJ1-1	-	TRBV6-6	CASSYSRRGNTEAFF	TGTGCCAGCAGTTACTCGCGCAGGGGGAACACTGAAGCTTTCTTT
many	TRBJ1-5	-	TRBV6-5	CASSYRDGQPQHF	TGTGCCAGCAGTTACAGGGATGGTCAGCCCCAGCATTTT
many	TRBJ2-5	-	TRBV12-3/TRBV12-4	CASSRGRGETQYF	TGTGCCAGCAGCCGCGGACGGGGAGAGACCCAGTACTTC
-	TRBJ1-4	-	TRBV15	CATSSYRRANLKNEKLFF	TGTGCCACCAGCAGTTACAGGCGAGCAAACCTCAAGAATGAAAAACTGTTTTTT
-	TRBJ2-7	TRBD2	TRBV10-3	CAVKRESYEQYF	TGTGCCGTTAAGCGGGAGTCCTACGAGCAGTACTTC
-	TRBJ1-5	-	TRBV12-3/TRBV12-4	CASRGRGWTQHF	TGTGCCAGCCGGGGCAGGGGATGGACCCAGCATTTT
few	TRBJ1-2	-	TRBV29-1	CSAASGYGYTF	TGCAGCGCTGCGTCCGGTTATGGCTACACCTTC
-	TRBJ2-5	-	TRBV10-3	CAISTTGGETQYF	TGTGCCATCAGTACTACAGGTGGAGAGACCCAGTACTTC
once	TRBJ1-4	TRBD1	TRBV19	CASSPRDSPTTNEKLLF	TGTGCCAGTAGTCCCCGGGACAGCCCAACCACTAATGAAAAACTGCTTTTT
-	TRBJ2-5	-	TRBV2	CATAEGRETQYF	TGTGCCACCGCTGAAGGCCGAGAGACCCAGTACTTC
many	TRBJ1-1	-	TRBV7-2	CASSLDPGAGAFF	TGTGCCAGCAGCTTAGACCCTGGGGCAGGAGCTTTCTTT
-	TRBJ1-6	-	TRBV10-3	CAISESASSNSPLHF	TGTGCCATCAGTGAGTCGGCCAGCTCTAATTCACCCCTCCACTTT
once	TRBJ2-5	-	TRBV10-3	CAISEGALETQYF	TGTGCCATCAGTGAGGGGGCCTTGGAGACCCAGTACTTC
-	TRBJ2-7	TRBD2	TRBV7-2	CASSPRVAGGPDEQYF	TGTGCCAGCAGTCCCCGGGTAGCGGGAGGGCCTGACGAGCAGTACTTC
-	TRBJ1-1	-	TRBV5-1	CASSLAPTVSTEAFF	TGCGCCAGCAGCTTGGCCCCAACAGTGAGCACTGAAGCTTTCTTT
-	TRBJ1-4	TRBD1	TRBV29-1	CSVAGQGVQEKLFF	TGCAGCGTTGCGGGGCAGGGGGTACAAGAAAAACTGTTTTTT
-	TRBJ2-5	-	TRBV15	CATSSRDHQETQYF	TGTGCCACCAGCTCCCGGGACCACCAAGAGACCCAGTACTTC
-	TRBJ2-7	TRBD1	TRBV7-9	CASSHGQANTGEQYF	TGTGCCAGCAGCCATGGACAGGCGAACACCGGGGAGCAGTACTTC
-	TRBJ1-1	-	TRBV29-1	CSVERGAAEAFF	TGCAGCGTTGAGAGGGGGGCGGCTGAAGCTTTCTTT
once	TRBJ1-2	-	TRBV4-2	CASSQDPGAGYTF	TGTGCCAGCAGCCAAGATCCGGGAGCGGGCTACACCTTC
-	TRBJ1-3	-	TRBV27	CASSPDLSGNTIYF	TGTGCCAGCAGCCCAGACCTCTCTGGAAACACCATATATTTT
-	TRBJ2-5	-	TRBV29-1	CSVATGNQETQYF	TGCAGCGTTGCCACAGGGAACCAAGAGACCCAGTACTTC
-	TRBJ2-7	-	TRBV10-3	CAIRTTGEGGYEQYF	TGTGCCATCAGGACAACAGGGGAGGGGGGATACGAGCAGTACTTC
many	TRBJ2-2	-	TRBV3-1	CASSQGGELFF	TGTGCCAGCAGCCAAGGCGGGGAGCTGTTTTTT
many	TRBJ1-1	TRBD1	TRBV7-9	CASSLSTGGNTEAFF	TGTGCCAGCAGCTTAAGCACAGGGGGTAACACTGAAGCTTTCTTT
-	TRBJ2-7	-	TRBV5-1	CASGRDNYEQYF	TGCGCCAGCGGCCGGGACAACTACGAGCAGTACTTC
many	TRBJ2-7	-	TRBV29-1	CSVVSYEQYF	TGCAGCGTTGTTAGTTACGAGCAGTACTTC
-	TRBJ2-2	-	TRBV7-2	CASSVGPGINTGELFF	TGTGCCAGCAGCGTAGGCCCCGGGATTAACACCGGGGAGCTGTTTTTT
once	TRBJ2-7	TRBD1	TRBV5-4	CASSLAGTGAGEQYF	TGTGCCAGCAGCTTGGCCGGGACAGGGGCTGGCGAGCAGTACTTC
-	TRBJ1-3	-	TRBV20-1	CSATPSLDRGGNTIYF	TGCAGTGCTACCCCCTCCCTTGACAGAGGGGGAAACACCATATATTTT
many	TRBJ1-5	-	TRBV20-1	CSARDEEGFHQPQHF	TGCAGTGCTAGAGACGAGGAGGGTTTTCATCAGCCCCAGCATTTT
many	TRBJ1-2	TRBD1	TRBV20-1	CSASPRGRGGGYTF	TGCAGTGCTAGCCCCAGGGGGCGCGGGGGTGGCTACACCTTC
-	TRBJ2-6	-	TRBV29-1	CSVRFSGANVLTF	TGCAGCGTTAGGTTCTCTGGGGCCAACGTCCTGACTTTC
-	TRBJ1-1	TRBD1	TRBV7-8	CASSPRGQKNTEAFF	TGTGCCAGCAGCCCCAGGGGGCAAAAGAACACTGAAGCTTTCTTT
once	TRBJ1-1	TRBD1	TRBV7-2	CSEVGTGGFMNTEAFF	TGCAGCGAAGTGGGTACAGGGGGCTTCATGAACACTGAAGCTTTCTTT
many	TRBJ1-5	-	TRBV5-1	CASSLEGSGNQPQHF	TGCGCCAGCAGCTTAGAAGGGAGCGGCAATCAGCCCCAGCATTTT
-	TRBJ2-7	-	TRBV20-1	CSASLRQGTSYEQYF	TGCAGTGCTAGTCTTAGGCAGGGGACCTCCTACGAGCAGTACTTC
-	TRBJ2-2	TRBD2	TRBV7-9	CASSPSGNTGELFF	TGTGCCAGCAGTCCTAGCGGTAACACCGGGGAGCTGTTTTTT
many	TRBJ1-1	-	TRBV2	CASSAEGQGTEAFF	TGTGCCAGCAGTGCCGAGGGGCAGGGAACTGAAGCTTTCTTT
few	TRBJ2-7	-	TRBV12-3/TRBV12-4	CASSLTLAGYEQYF	TGTGCCAGCAGCTTGACACTAGCAGGTTACGAGCAGTACTTC
many	TRBJ1-4	-	TRBV20-1	CSARAGRSTNEKLFF	TGCAGTGCTAGAGCGGGAAGGTCAACTAATGAAAAACTGTTTTTT
many	TRBJ2-2	-	TRBV9	CASSVGPGPGELFF	TGTGCCAGCAGCGTAGGCCCAGGGCCCGGGGAGCTGTTTTTT
-	TRBJ2-5	-	TRBV7-3	CASSSGPRETQYF	TGTGCCAGCAGCTCGGGACCTAGGGAGACCCAGTACTTC
-	TRBJ1-5	-	TRBV29-1	CSVALQGGVQPQHF	TGCAGCGTTGCGTTACAGGGTGGGGTTCAGCCCCAGCATTTT
-	TRBJ1-2	TRBD1	TRBV20-1	CSARIDRGHFNGYTF	TGCAGTGCTAGAATAGACAGGGGGCACTTTAATGGCTACACCTTC
many	TRBJ1-1	-	TRBV14	CASSQWGNTEAFF	TGTGCCAGCAGCCAATGGGGGAACACTGAAGCTTTCTTT
-	TRBJ2-5	TRBD1	TRBV29-1	CSLGGQGQETQYF	TGCAGCTTAGGAGGACAGGGGCAAGAGACCCAGTACTTC
-	TRBJ1-1	-	TRBV4-3	CASSQDVGEMAFF	TGCGCCAGCAGCCAAGATGTCGGGGAGATGGCTTTCTTT
-	TRBJ2-2	-	TRBV14	CASSRTSSGELFF	TGTGCCAGCAGCCGGACCTCATCCGGGGAGCTGTTTTTT
-	TRBJ1-1	TRBD1	TRBV29-1	CSYQNRGGATFLNTEAFF	TGCAGCTACCAGAACAGGGGGGGGGCCACATTCCTGAACACTGAAGCTTTCTTT
few	TRBJ1-6	-	TRBV2	CASSENALDSYNSPLHF	TGTGCCAGCAGTGAAAATGCCTTAGACAGTTATAATTCACCCCTCCACTTT
many	TRBJ2-7	-	TRBV7-9	CASSLGQATIYEQYF	TGTGCCAGCAGCTTAGGACAGGCGACCATCTACGAGCAGTACTTC
few	TRBJ1-5	-	TRBV7-8	CASSYTDSYNQPQHF	TGTGCCAGCAGCTATACGGACAGCTACAATCAGCCCCAGCATTTT
many	TRBJ2-2	-	TRBV20-1	CSARDPRSGTTGELFF	TGCAGTGCTAGAGACCCAAGGAGCGGAACTACCGGGGAGCTGTTTTTT
once	TRBJ2-6	TRBD1	TRBV4-2	CASSQEQTGTYVLTF	TGTGCCAGCAGCCAAGAACAGACAGGGACCTACGTCCTGACTTTC
-	TRBJ1-1	TRBD1	TRBV15	CATSDRVITEAFF	TGTGCCACCTCAGACAGGGTAATTACTGAAGCTTTCTTT
-	TRBJ2-7	-	TRBV29-1	CSVETHVTYEQYF	TGCAGCGTCGAGACACATGTGACCTACGAGCAGTACTTC